Below, 8 T cell receptor beta chains from the same sample are listed, as sequenced in a study of cytomegalovirus exposure and HLA in healthy donors. The PCR employed 60 Vbeta primers together with 13 Jbeta primers. Method: immunoSEQ multiplex PCR; TCRdb's copy keeps in-frame clones and lacks some. The sample includes some 170,000 clones, 76% of them seen just once. Material for sequencing was PBMCs. These receptor sequences come from a man aged 60 to 69 in good health and CMV-seronegative.

This clone was found once. This rearrangement joins TRBV6-1 to TRBJ2-7; a possible D gene is TRBD2 (6 bases). Germline V gene sequence: CDR1 MNHNS, CDR2 SASEGT. The CDR3 is 15 residues long. V lost 2 bases to trimming and J lost 1 base, with 12 bases between them. CDR3 loop: CASSEWGTLSYEQYF. CDR3 DNA sequence: TGTGCCAGCAGTGAATGGGGGACTCTTTCCTACGAGCAGTACTTC.

The V call is TRBV30, the J call TRBJ2-5; TRBD2 aligns across 8 bases. Germline V CDR1 and CDR2: GTSNPN, SVGIG (reference sequence). Losses at the gene ends were 5 bases for V and 5 bases for J; bases not matched to a gene: 10. There are 14 residues in the CDR3. CDR3 in DNA: TGTGCCTGGGGTACCGGGGGGGCCGGGGAGACCCAGTACTTC. Translating gives CAWGTGGAGETQYF.

This chain joins TRBV28 and TRBJ1-2; TRBD1 matches 9 bases. Trimming at V came to 5 bases and at J to 1 base, leaving 5 bases not matched to a gene. Germline CDR1 reads MDHEN; CDR2 reads SYDVKM. There are 15 residues in the CDR3. The CDR3 nucleotides read TGTGCCAGCAGTCCCGGACAGGGGATTAACTATGGCTACACCTTC. It codes for CASSPGQGINYGYTF.

The rearrangement joins TRBV28 to TRBJ1-2, with D hard to call. There are 12 residues in the CDR3. Per germline, CDR1 MDHEN and CDR2 SYDVKM. Trimming stripped 3 bases from V and 8 bases from J, with 10 bases between. CDR3 bases: TGTGCCAGCAGTTTCGGAGGAGGGGGCTACACCTTC. Residues: CASSFGGGGYTF.

This clone is a singleton in its sample. The chain has TRBV28 and TRBJ1-5; a weak D match, TRBD1 (5 bases). This CDR3 has 15 residues. Trimming took off 7 bases at V and 2 bases at J, with 15 bases between the two ends. CDR1 and CDR2 (germline): MDHEN, SYDVKM. CDR3 residues: CASIQGGGGNQPQHF. DNA of the CDR3: TGTGCCAGCATCCAGGGCGGGGGAGGCAATCAGCCCCAGCATTTT. Variable domain in full (rest from reference TRBV28 and TRBJ1-5): DVKVTQSSRYLVKRTGEKVFLECVQDMDHENMFWYRQDPGLGLRLIYFSYDVKMKEKGDIPEGYSVSREKKERFSLILESASTNQTSMYLCASIQGGGGNQPQHFGDGTRLSIL.

This sequence joins TRBV30 and TRBJ1-2; D possibly corresponds to TRBD1 (5 bases). CDR3 size: 11 residues. Germline loops: CDR1 GTSNPN, CDR2 SVGIG (reference sequence). Deletions cut 8 bases from V and 4 bases from J, with 11 bases between. CDR3 coding DNA: TGTGCCGGGGGGGTGGGCTATGGCTACACCTTC. This codes for CAGGVGYGYTF.

This clone was recorded many times. This sequence joins TRBV9 and TRBJ2-2, with 9 bases identical to TRBD2. This CDR3 contains 17 residues. Germline CDR1 SGDLS, CDR2 YYNGEE. The V segment lost 0 bases and the J segment 0 bases; nucleotides outside the gene matches: 3. This CDR3 reads CASSVDPSGANTGELFF. The CDR3 nucleotides read TGTGCCAGCAGCGTAGATCCTAGCGGGGCGAACACCGGGGAGCTGTTTTTT.

The chain employs TRBV27 and TRBJ2-3, with 7 bases that match TRBD1. This CDR3 is 21 amino acids long. Germline CDR1 is MNHEY and CDR2 is SMNVEV (reference sequence). V gave up 6 bases and J gave up 0 bases; unmatched junction bases: 24. CDR3 sequence (DNA): TGTGCCAGCAGCACCCCCCTTCATACAGGGGCCGTATCATCTAGCACAGATACGCAGTATTTT. Translation gives CASSTPLHTGAVSSSTDTQYF.